These T cell receptor beta chains were read from a single sample in a study of identifying expanded T cells in peripheral blood. Data came from immunoSEQ multiplex PCR; TCRdb stores just in-frame clones and leaves some out. The table lists approximately 86,000 clones, roughly 84% of them singletons. Input material: blood. The receptors shown here come from a person aged 18 to 75 in good health. Each CDR3 is given with its conserved first and last residue. The D gene is left open where the match is weak. Some rows have no size entry. The others give once, few or many, or a class for an expanded clone.

TRBV27	NA	NA	TRBJ2-5	CASKQGLWQETQYF	TGTGCCAGCAAGCAGGGGCTCTGGCAAGAGACCCAGTACTTC
TRBV7-3	NA	NA	TRBJ2-3	CASQYGQGYTQYF	TGTGCCAGCCAGTATGGGCAAGGGTATACGCAGTATTTT
TRBV2	NA	TRBD1	TRBJ1-2	CASTGQGRGYTF	TGTGCCAGCACGGGACAGGGGAGAGGCTACACCTTC
TRBV5-6	NA	TRBD1	TRBJ1-3	CASSSRDSGNTIYF	TGTGCCAGCAGCTCTCGGGACAGCGGAAACACCATATATTTT
TRBV5-6	NA	NA	TRBJ2-2	CASSFEPNTGELFF	TGTGCCAGCAGCTTTGAACCGAACACCGGGGAGCTGTTTTTT
TRBV4-1	few	TRBD1	TRBJ1-1	CASSHSKLRGRHTEAFF	TGCGCCAGCAGCCACTCCAAATTGAGGGGGCGACACACTGAAGCTTTCTTT
TRBV5-1	NA	NA	TRBJ1-2	CASRARLDNYGYTF	TGCGCCAGCAGGGCCCGTTTAGACAACTATGGCTACACCTTC
TRBV6-1	NA	NA	TRBJ1-1	CAGRPTLNTEAFF	TGTGCCGGAAGGCCAACCCTGAACACTGAAGCTTTCTTT
TRBV7-9	few	NA	TRBJ1-1	CASSAVAGRNSNTEAFF	TGTGCCAGCAGCGCCGTGGCAGGACGTAACTCGAACACTGAAGCTTTCTTT
TRBV5-1	NA	TRBD1	TRBJ2-3	CASFRDSSTDTQYF	TGCGCCAGCTTCCGGGACAGTAGCACAGATACGCAGTATTTT
TRBV18	NA	TRBD1	TRBJ1-1	CASSEQGMNTEAFF	TGTGCCAGCTCAGAACAGGGGATGAACACTGAAGCTTTCTTT
TRBV5-1	NA	TRBD1	TRBJ1-5	CASSLGTGEAYSNQPQHF	TGCGCCAGCAGCCTTGGGACAGGGGAGGCCTATAGCAATCAGCCCCAGCATTTT
TRBV5-6	NA	NA	TRBJ1-5	CASSQGRNQPQHF	TGTGCCAGCAGTCAGGGGAGGAATCAGCCCCAGCATTTT
TRBV19	NA	TRBD1	TRBJ2-5	CASSGNRGFQETQYF	TGTGCCAGTAGTGGAAACAGGGGCTTCCAAGAGACCCAGTACTTC
TRBV5-6	NA	NA	TRBJ2-7	CASSLGATTYEQYF	TGTGCCAGCAGCTTAGGTGCCACCACCTACGAGCAGTACTTC
TRBV7-9	NA	NA	TRBJ1-1	CASSPNPTIGAFF	TGTGCCAGCAGCCCGAACCCTACGATCGGAGCTTTCTTT
TRBV28	NA	NA	TRBJ1-6	CASSAPSSPLHF	TGTGCCAGTTCGGCTCCAAGCTCACCCCTCCACTTT